The TCR beta chain described here comes from a study of blood T cell repertoires in COVID-19. Study in general: Researchers got acute and convalescent COVID-19 samples from the United States, Italy and Spain. PBMCs, B-cell-depleted T cells, or T cells provided the cDNA or gDNA that made up the material.

V was clipped by 0 bases and J by 2 bases; unmatched bases: 3. Germline-derived CDR1 and CDR2 are SGHRS and YFSETQ. This CDR3 spans 15 amino acids. In the source study's methods: Counts of nucleated cells, estimated from reference gene primer amplification, were obtained. The protocol was immunoSEQ multiplex PCR, while the TCRdb copy is restricted to in-frame clones and leaves out a portion. V and J calls and clone size come straight from that table; D and trimming were deduced from the DNA. The repertoire includes about 54,000 clones, more than 70% of them detected once, and roughly 8.4% sits in the top ten.

Sequencing input: peripheral blood. The genes are TRBV5-1 and TRBJ2-3; 7 nucleotides match TRBD2. The source is a man aged 55 to 70 with active COVID-19. The CDR3 sequence: CASSLGLAFTDTQYF. The CDR3 nucleotides are TGCGCCAGCAGCTTGGGACTAGCCTTCACAGATACGCAGTATTTT.